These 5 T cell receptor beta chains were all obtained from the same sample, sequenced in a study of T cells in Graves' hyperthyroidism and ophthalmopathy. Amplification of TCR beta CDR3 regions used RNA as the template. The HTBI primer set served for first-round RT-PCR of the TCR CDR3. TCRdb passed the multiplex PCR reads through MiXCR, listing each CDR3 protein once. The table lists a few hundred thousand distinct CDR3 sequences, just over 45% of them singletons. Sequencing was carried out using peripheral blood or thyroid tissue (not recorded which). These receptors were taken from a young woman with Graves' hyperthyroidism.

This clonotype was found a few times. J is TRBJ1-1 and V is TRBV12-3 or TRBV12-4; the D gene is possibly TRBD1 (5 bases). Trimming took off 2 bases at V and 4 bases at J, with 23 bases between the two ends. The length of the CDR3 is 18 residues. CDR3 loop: CASSLSYYPPGGSTEAFF. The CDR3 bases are TGTGCCAGCAGTTTATCGTACTACCCCCCGGGGGGATCCACTGAAGCTTTCTTT.

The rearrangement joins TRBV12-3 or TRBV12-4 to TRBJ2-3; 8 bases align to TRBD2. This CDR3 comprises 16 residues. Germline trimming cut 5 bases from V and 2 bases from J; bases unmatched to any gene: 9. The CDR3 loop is CASSNLAGSHTDTQYF. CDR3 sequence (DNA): TGTGCCAGCAGTAACCTAGCGGGCAGTCACACAGATACGCAGTATTTT.

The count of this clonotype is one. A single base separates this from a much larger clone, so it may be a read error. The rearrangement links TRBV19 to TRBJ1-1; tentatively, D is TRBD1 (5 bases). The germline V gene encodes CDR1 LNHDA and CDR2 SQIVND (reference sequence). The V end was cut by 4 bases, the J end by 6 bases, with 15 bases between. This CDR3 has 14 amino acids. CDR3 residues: CASSKTTPGPEAFF. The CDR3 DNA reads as TGTGCCAGTAGTAAAACTACCCCAGGGCCTGAAGCTTTCTTT.

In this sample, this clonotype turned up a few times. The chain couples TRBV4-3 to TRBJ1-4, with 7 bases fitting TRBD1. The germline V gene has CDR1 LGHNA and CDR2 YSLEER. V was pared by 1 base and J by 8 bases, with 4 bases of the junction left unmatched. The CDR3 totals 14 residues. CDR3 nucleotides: TGCGCCAGCAGCCAAGGGGACAGATACGAAAAACTGTTTTTT. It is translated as CASSQGDRYEKLFF.

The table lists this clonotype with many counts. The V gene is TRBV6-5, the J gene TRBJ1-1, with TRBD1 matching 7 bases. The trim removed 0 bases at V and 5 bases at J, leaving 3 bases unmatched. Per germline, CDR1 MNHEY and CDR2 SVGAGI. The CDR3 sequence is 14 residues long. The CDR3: CASSYSWTGTEAFF. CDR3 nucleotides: TGTGCCAGCAGTTACTCGTGGACAGGTACTGAAGCTTTCTTT.